This is a list of T cell receptor beta chains from one sample in a study of blood T cells in healthy people across ages. TCRdb reprocessed the 5' RACE reads via MiXCR and lists one record per CDR3 protein. The sample lists just over 800,000 distinct CDR3 sequences; roughly 60% were seen once. The sample comprised blood. These receptors were collected from a man aged 25 to 45 in good health. CDR3s include the opening cysteine and the closing phenylalanine or tryptophan. The D gene is left open where the match is weak. For some rows the clone size is stated as once, few or many, or as a class when expanded; others skip it.

v_call: TRBV7-9
cdr3_length: 15
j_call: TRBJ2-1
clone_size: .
d_call: TRBD2
cdr3_nt: TGTGCCAGCAGCTTAGTAGCGGGGGGGCCCGATGAGCAGTTCTTC
cdr3_aa: CASSLVAGGPDEQFF

v_call: TRBV20-1
cdr3_length: 13
j_call: TRBJ2-7
clone_size: many
d_call: .
cdr3_nt: TGCAGTGCTAGAGATCAGCCCGGTGGCGAGCAGTACTTC
cdr3_aa: CSARDQPGGEQYF

v_call: TRBV20-1
cdr3_length: 12
j_call: TRBJ1-2
clone_size: .
d_call: TRBD1
cdr3_nt: TGCAGTGCTAGTGACAGGGAGGATGGCTACACCTTC
cdr3_aa: CSASDREDGYTF

v_call: TRBV5-6
cdr3_length: 14
j_call: TRBJ2-5
clone_size: .
d_call: TRBD1
cdr3_nt: TGTGCCAGCAGCGCGACAGGGGCCCAAGAGACCCAGTACTTC
cdr3_aa: CASSATGAQETQYF

v_call: TRBV5-1
cdr3_length: 13
j_call: TRBJ1-1
clone_size: .
d_call: .
cdr3_nt: TGCGCCAGCAGCCGGTGGGACGAGGGTGAAGCTTTCTTT
cdr3_aa: CASSRWDEGEAFF

v_call: TRBV7-2
cdr3_length: 16
j_call: TRBJ2-1
clone_size: few
d_call: .
cdr3_nt: TGTGCCAGCAGCTTATCAGCGGAGAGCTCCTACAATGAGCAGTTCTTC
cdr3_aa: CASSLSAESSYNEQFF

v_call: TRBV5-5
cdr3_length: 15
j_call: TRBJ1-5
clone_size: .
d_call: .
cdr3_nt: TGTGCCAGCAGCTCTGATGTTTATAGCAATCAGCCCCAGCATTTT
cdr3_aa: CASSSDVYSNQPQHF

v_call: TRBV29-1
cdr3_length: 11
j_call: TRBJ2-7
clone_size: .
d_call: .
cdr3_nt: TGCAGCGCCATGGTAGACTACGAGCAGTACTTC
cdr3_aa: CSAMVDYEQYF

v_call: TRBV29-1
cdr3_length: 12
j_call: TRBJ1-4
clone_size: .
d_call: .
cdr3_nt: TGCAGCGTTGGGGTAGTTGGTGAAAAACTGTTTTTT
cdr3_aa: CSVGVVGEKLFF

v_call: TRBV29-1
cdr3_length: 14
j_call: TRBJ2-4
clone_size: .
d_call: .
cdr3_nt: TGCAGCGTTCTGGGAGACCAGTCCTCCTACCAGCAGTACTTC
cdr3_aa: CSVLGDQSSYQQYF

v_call: TRBV7-3
cdr3_length: 16
j_call: TRBJ2-3
clone_size: .
d_call: .
cdr3_nt: TGTGCCAGCAGCTTAGCGGGTTTCGCGACACCGGATACGCAGTATTTT
cdr3_aa: CASSLAGFATPDTQYF

v_call: TRBV20-1
cdr3_length: 16
j_call: TRBJ2-3
clone_size: .
d_call: TRBD2
cdr3_nt: TGCAGTGCTAGACCAGCTCGCGGGGGACGCACAGATACGCAGTATTTT
cdr3_aa: CSARPARGGRTDTQYF

v_call: TRBV28
cdr3_length: 13
j_call: TRBJ2-7
clone_size: .
d_call: .
cdr3_nt: TGTGCCAGTAGTCGCTCGTCTGGGGGCGAGCAGTACTTC
cdr3_aa: CASSRSSGGEQYF

v_call: TRBV7-8
cdr3_length: 17
j_call: TRBJ2-3
clone_size: .
d_call: .
cdr3_nt: TGTGCCAGCAGCTTAGTGGGCTCCTACCCTAGCACAGATACGCAGTATTTT
cdr3_aa: CASSLVGSYPSTDTQYF

v_call: TRBV6-7
cdr3_length: 20
j_call: TRBJ2-7
clone_size: .
d_call: .
cdr3_nt: TGTGCCAGCAGTTTCCTATCTAAAGAGGGACATGTCGAGTCATCCTACGAGCAGTACTTC
cdr3_aa: CASSFLSKEGHVESSYEQYF

v_call: TRBV6-6
cdr3_length: 13
j_call: TRBJ2-7
clone_size: few
d_call: TRBD1
cdr3_nt: TGTGCCAGCAGTCGGGACAGGGGTAAGGAGCAGTACTTC
cdr3_aa: CASSRDRGKEQYF

v_call: TRBV27
cdr3_length: 12
j_call: TRBJ2-1
clone_size: few
d_call: .
cdr3_nt: TGTGCCAGCATGGACAGCCTCCACGAGCAGTTCTTC
cdr3_aa: CASMDSLHEQFF

v_call: TRBV7-2
cdr3_length: 15
j_call: TRBJ2-1
clone_size: few
d_call: TRBD2
cdr3_nt: TGTGCCAGCAGCCCCATAGCGGGGGCTTACAATGAGCAGTTCTTC
cdr3_aa: CASSPIAGAYNEQFF

v_call: TRBV6-5
cdr3_length: 12
j_call: TRBJ1-1
clone_size: .
d_call: .
cdr3_nt: TGTGCCAGCAGACAGGCTAACACTGAAGCTTTCTTT
cdr3_aa: CASRQANTEAFF

v_call: TRBV4-3
cdr3_length: 18
j_call: TRBJ2-3
clone_size: once
d_call: TRBD2
cdr3_nt: TGCGCCAGCAGCCAAGATAGGCTAGCGGGGGGAAGTGGAGATACGCAGTATTTT
cdr3_aa: CASSQDRLAGGSGDTQYF

v_call: TRBV7-2
cdr3_length: 16
j_call: TRBJ2-3
clone_size: .
d_call: TRBD2
cdr3_nt: TGTGCCAGCAGCCCCAGCGGGGGGTTCGTCACAGATACGCAGTATTTT
cdr3_aa: CASSPSGGFVTDTQYF

v_call: TRBV10-3
cdr3_length: 15
j_call: TRBJ2-7
clone_size: .
d_call: TRBD1
cdr3_nt: TGTGCCATCAGCGCAGGGGGAGTAGGGAGCTACGAGCAGTACTTC
cdr3_aa: CAISAGGVGSYEQYF

v_call: TRBV25-1
cdr3_length: 15
j_call: TRBJ2-5
clone_size: few
d_call: .
cdr3_nt: TGTGCCAGCAGTGCTAGGCTGGGAGAAGATGAGACCCAGTACTTC
cdr3_aa: CASSARLGEDETQYF

v_call: TRBV9
cdr3_length: 15
j_call: TRBJ2-2
clone_size: .
d_call: TRBD1
cdr3_nt: TGTGCCAGCAGCTGGGGGACAGAAAACACCGGGGAGCTGTTTTTT
cdr3_aa: CASSWGTENTGELFF

v_call: TRBV7-2
cdr3_length: 14
j_call: TRBJ1-6
clone_size: .
d_call: TRBD1
cdr3_nt: TGTGCCAGCAGCTTAGGGACAGGGAGTTCACCCCTCCACTTT
cdr3_aa: CASSLGTGSSPLHF

v_call: TRBV7-2
cdr3_length: 14
j_call: TRBJ1-5
clone_size: .
d_call: .
cdr3_nt: TGTGCCAGCAGCTCCGCGGGGGCATTGCAGCCCCAGCATTTT
cdr3_aa: CASSSAGALQPQHF

v_call: TRBV12-3/TRBV12-4
cdr3_length: 14
j_call: TRBJ1-1
clone_size: .
d_call: .
cdr3_nt: TGTGCCAGCAGAATCGGGACGACGCAGGGTGAAGCTTTCTTT
cdr3_aa: CASRIGTTQGEAFF

v_call: TRBV29-1
cdr3_length: 11
j_call: TRBJ1-1
clone_size: .
d_call: .
cdr3_nt: TGCAGCGTCCAGGTTTGGACTGAAGCTTTCTTT
cdr3_aa: CSVQVWTEAFF

v_call: TRBV6-5
cdr3_length: 16
j_call: TRBJ2-7
clone_size: few
d_call: TRBD2
cdr3_nt: TGTGCCAGCAGTTACCTAAGTACTAGCGTAGGATACGAGCAGTACTTC
cdr3_aa: CASSYLSTSVGYEQYF

v_call: TRBV25-1
cdr3_length: 17
j_call: TRBJ2-5
clone_size: once
d_call: TRBD1
cdr3_nt: TGTGCCAGCAGTGACCCAACCAAGACAGGGATCCAAGAGACCCAGTACTTC
cdr3_aa: CASSDPTKTGIQETQYF

v_call: TRBV6-5
cdr3_length: 15
j_call: TRBJ2-5
clone_size: .
d_call: .
cdr3_nt: TGTGCCAGCACCCAGCCGGGGGCCCCGTCTGAGACCCAGTACTTC
cdr3_aa: CASTQPGAPSETQYF

v_call: TRBV4-2
cdr3_length: 15
j_call: TRBJ1-5
clone_size: .
d_call: .
cdr3_nt: TGTGCCAGCAGCCAAGAAAGGTCGGGGGGCCAGCCCCAGCATTTT
cdr3_aa: CASSQERSGGQPQHF

v_call: TRBV6-1
cdr3_length: 15
j_call: TRBJ1-4
clone_size: .
d_call: TRBD1
cdr3_nt: TGTGCCAGCATGCCCGTCCGGACAGGGTTTGAAAAACTGTTTTTT
cdr3_aa: CASMPVRTGFEKLFF

v_call: TRBV11-1
cdr3_length: 14
j_call: TRBJ2-5
clone_size: .
d_call: TRBD1
cdr3_nt: TGTGCCAGCAACCCGTCAGGGGGTCAAGAGACCCAGTACTTC
cdr3_aa: CASNPSGGQETQYF

v_call: TRBV20-1
cdr3_length: 16
j_call: TRBJ1-6
clone_size: .
d_call: TRBD1
cdr3_nt: TGCAGTACTGCGTTGAATAGAGACAGGGGTAATTCACCCCTCCACTTT
cdr3_aa: CSTALNRDRGNSPLHF

v_call: TRBV20-1
cdr3_length: 14
j_call: TRBJ2-2
clone_size: few
d_call: .
cdr3_nt: TGCAGTGCTAGAACCCAATTAGCGACCGGGGAGCTGTTTTTT
cdr3_aa: CSARTQLATGELFF

v_call: TRBV29-1
cdr3_length: 12
j_call: TRBJ2-1
clone_size: many
d_call: TRBD2
cdr3_nt: TGCAGCGCGCGGGGGGGCCAGGATGAGCAGTTCTTC
cdr3_aa: CSARGGQDEQFF

v_call: TRBV20-1
cdr3_length: 13
j_call: TRBJ2-7
clone_size: .
d_call: .
cdr3_nt: TGCAGTGCCGAGGCCCCGTCCTCCTACGAGCAGTACTTC
cdr3_aa: CSAEAPSSYEQYF

v_call: TRBV12-3/TRBV12-4
cdr3_length: 15
j_call: TRBJ1-2
clone_size: .
d_call: TRBD1
cdr3_nt: TGTGCCAGCAGTCTAGGACAGGGAATCGACTATGGCTACACCTTC
cdr3_aa: CASSLGQGIDYGYTF

v_call: TRBV6-5
cdr3_length: 14
j_call: TRBJ2-7
clone_size: .
d_call: TRBD1
cdr3_nt: TGTGCCAGCAGCAGACAGGGGACGGCCTACGAGCAGTACTTC
cdr3_aa: CASSRQGTAYEQYF

v_call: TRBV7-2
cdr3_length: 13
j_call: TRBJ1-1
clone_size: once
d_call: .
cdr3_nt: TGTGCCAGCAGCTTAGTGGGGGCTCGTGGAGCTTTCTTT
cdr3_aa: CASSLVGARGAFF

v_call: TRBV10-3
cdr3_length: 12
j_call: TRBJ2-5
clone_size: .
d_call: TRBD1
cdr3_nt: TGTGCCACTTCGACAGGGTGGGAGACCCAGTACTTC
cdr3_aa: CATSTGWETQYF

v_call: TRBV2
cdr3_length: 13
j_call: TRBJ1-1
clone_size: .
d_call: TRBD1
cdr3_nt: TGTGCCAGCTCAACAAGGACAGGCACTGAAGCTTTCTTT
cdr3_aa: CASSTRTGTEAFF

v_call: TRBV29-1
cdr3_length: 13
j_call: TRBJ2-5
clone_size: .
d_call: .
cdr3_nt: TGCAGCGTTGGTAACGACGGCGGAGGGACCCAGTACTTC
cdr3_aa: CSVGNDGGGTQYF

v_call: TRBV11-3
cdr3_length: 14
j_call: TRBJ2-1
clone_size: few
d_call: .
cdr3_nt: TGTGCCAGCAGCTTAGCCTCCCCAAACGGGGAGCAGTTCTTC
cdr3_aa: CASSLASPNGEQFF

v_call: TRBV9
cdr3_length: 14
j_call: TRBJ2-3
clone_size: .
d_call: .
cdr3_nt: TGTGCCAGCAGCCTTCGGGGGCCACCAGATACGCAGTATTTT
cdr3_aa: CASSLRGPPDTQYF

v_call: TRBV4-2
cdr3_length: 15
j_call: TRBJ2-3
clone_size: once
d_call: .
cdr3_nt: TGTGCCAGCAGCTTAGTTGGGGTCTACACAGATACGCAGTATTTT
cdr3_aa: CASSLVGVYTDTQYF

v_call: TRBV20-1
cdr3_length: 14
j_call: TRBJ2-3
clone_size: .
d_call: .
cdr3_nt: TGCAGTGCTCCCTTCAGAGAAGACTCAGATACGCAGTATTTT
cdr3_aa: CSAPFREDSDTQYF

v_call: TRBV9
cdr3_length: 14
j_call: TRBJ2-7
clone_size: .
d_call: TRBD1
cdr3_nt: TGTGCCAGCAGCCCGACGGGACAGCTCTACGAGCAGTACTTC
cdr3_aa: CASSPTGQLYEQYF

v_call: TRBV11-1
cdr3_length: 19
j_call: TRBJ2-3
clone_size: .
d_call: TRBD1
cdr3_nt: TGTGCCAGCAGCCCGAGAGCGAAGTACGGACAGGGATATCCAGATACGCAGTATTTT
cdr3_aa: CASSPRAKYGQGYPDTQYF

v_call: TRBV2
cdr3_length: 14
j_call: TRBJ2-3
clone_size: once
d_call: .
cdr3_nt: TGTGCCAGCAGCAGGGAGAGGGGCACAGATACGCAGTATTTT
cdr3_aa: CASSRERGTDTQYF

v_call: TRBV2
cdr3_length: 14
j_call: TRBJ2-6
clone_size: .
d_call: .
cdr3_nt: TGTGCCAGCAAGGAGAGCTCTGGGGCCAACGTCCTGACTTTC
cdr3_aa: CASKESSGANVLTF